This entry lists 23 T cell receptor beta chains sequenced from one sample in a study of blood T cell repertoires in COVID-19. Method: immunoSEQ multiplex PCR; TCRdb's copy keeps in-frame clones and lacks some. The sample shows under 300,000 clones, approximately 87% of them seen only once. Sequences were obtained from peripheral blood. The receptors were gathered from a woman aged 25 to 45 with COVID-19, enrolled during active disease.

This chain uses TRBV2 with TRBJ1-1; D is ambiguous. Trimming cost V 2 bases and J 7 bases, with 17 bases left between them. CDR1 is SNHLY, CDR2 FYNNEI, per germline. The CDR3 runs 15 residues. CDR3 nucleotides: TGTGCCAGCAGTGAACCGGGAGGGTCGCGGGGTGAAGCTTTCTTT. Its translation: CASSEPGGSRGEAFF.

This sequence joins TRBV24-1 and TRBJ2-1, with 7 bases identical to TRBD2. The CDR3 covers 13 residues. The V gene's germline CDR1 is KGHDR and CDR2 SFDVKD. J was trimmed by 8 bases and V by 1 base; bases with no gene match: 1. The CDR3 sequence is CATSDLGLDEQFF. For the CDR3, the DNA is TGTGCCACCAGTGATTTAGGACTAGATGAGCAGTTCTTC.

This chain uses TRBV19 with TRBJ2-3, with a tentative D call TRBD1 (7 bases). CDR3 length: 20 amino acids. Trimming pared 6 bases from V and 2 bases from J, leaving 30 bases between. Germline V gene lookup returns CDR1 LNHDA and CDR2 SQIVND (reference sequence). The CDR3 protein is CASSHAPGAGGLFPTDTQYF. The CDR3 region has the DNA TGTGCCAGTAGCCATGCGCCGGGGGCAGGGGGTCTCTTCCCCACAGATACGCAGTATTTT.

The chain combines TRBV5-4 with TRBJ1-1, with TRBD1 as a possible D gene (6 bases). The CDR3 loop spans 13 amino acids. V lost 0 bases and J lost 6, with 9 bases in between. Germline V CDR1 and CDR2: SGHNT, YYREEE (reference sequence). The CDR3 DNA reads TGTGCCAGCAGCTTGGGGGGGCGCGCTGAAGCTTTCTTT. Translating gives CASSLGGRAEAFF.

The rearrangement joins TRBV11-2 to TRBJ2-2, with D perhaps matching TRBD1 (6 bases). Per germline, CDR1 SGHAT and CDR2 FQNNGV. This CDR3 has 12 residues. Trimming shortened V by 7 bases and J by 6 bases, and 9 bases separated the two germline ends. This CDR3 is CASKGEAGELFF. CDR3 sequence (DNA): TGTGCCAGCAAGGGGGAAGCCGGGGAGCTGTTTTTT.

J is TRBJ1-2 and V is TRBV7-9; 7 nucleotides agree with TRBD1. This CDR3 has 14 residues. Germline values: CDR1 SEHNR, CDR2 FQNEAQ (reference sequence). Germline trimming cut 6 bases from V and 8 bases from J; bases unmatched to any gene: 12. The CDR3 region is CASSSTTGSGGYTF. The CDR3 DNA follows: TGTGCCAGCAGTTCGACGACAGGGTCTGGGGGCTACACCTTC.

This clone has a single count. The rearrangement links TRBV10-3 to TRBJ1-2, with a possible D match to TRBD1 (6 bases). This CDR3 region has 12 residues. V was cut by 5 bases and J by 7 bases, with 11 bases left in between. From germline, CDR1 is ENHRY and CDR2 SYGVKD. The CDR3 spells CAISQTGFGYTF. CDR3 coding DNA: TGTGCCATCAGTCAGACAGGATTTGGCTACACCTTC.

CDR3 nucleotide sequence: TGCAGCGTCGCTGAGTGGCAGGGGGACGAGCAGTACTTC. Encoded protein: CSVAEWQGDEQYF. The genes are TRBV29-1 and TRBJ2-7; 7 bases agree with TRBD1. V lost 6 bases, J lost 5 bases, and 10 bases stayed unmatched. This CDR3 has 13 amino acids. CDR1 SQVTM and CDR2 ANQGSEA come from the germline V gene.

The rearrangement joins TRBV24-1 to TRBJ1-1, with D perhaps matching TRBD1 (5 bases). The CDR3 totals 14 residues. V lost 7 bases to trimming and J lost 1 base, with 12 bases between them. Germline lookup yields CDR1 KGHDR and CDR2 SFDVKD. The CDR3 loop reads CATRRQHPNTEAFF. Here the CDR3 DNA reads TGTGCCACCAGGCGACAGCACCCGAACACTGAAGCTTTCTTT.

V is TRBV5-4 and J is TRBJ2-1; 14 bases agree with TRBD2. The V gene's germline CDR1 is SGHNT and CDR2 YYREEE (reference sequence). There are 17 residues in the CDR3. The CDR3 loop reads CATKGLAGVGVYNEQFF. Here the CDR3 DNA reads TGTGCTACCAAGGGACTAGCGGGGGTAGGTGTGTACAATGAGCAGTTCTTC. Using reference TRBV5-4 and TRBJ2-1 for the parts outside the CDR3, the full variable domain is ETGVTQSPTHLIKTRGQQVTLRCSSQSGHNTVSWYQQALGQGPQFIFQYYREEENGRGNFPPRFSGLQFPNYSSELNVNALELDDSALYLCATKGLAGVGVYNEQFFGPGTRLTVL.

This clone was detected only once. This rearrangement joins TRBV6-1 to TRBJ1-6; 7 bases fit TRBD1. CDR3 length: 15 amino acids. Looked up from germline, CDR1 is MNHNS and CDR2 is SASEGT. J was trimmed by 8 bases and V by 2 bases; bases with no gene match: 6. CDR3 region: CASSEFRTGDSPLHF. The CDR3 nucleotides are TGTGCCAGCAGTGAATTCAGGACAGGAGATTCACCCCTCCACTTT.

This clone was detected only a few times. The CDR3 spells CASSLGSGKLFF. DNA for the CDR3: TGTGCCAGCAGCTTGGGCTCCGGAAAACTGTTTTTT. The rearrangement joins TRBV5-5 to TRBJ1-4; the D is unclear. Germline V gives CDR1 SGHKS, CDR2 YYEKEE (reference sequence). The CDR3 is 12 amino acids. V gave up 0 bases and J gave up 10 bases, with 7 bases separating them. The full variable domain, rest sourced from reference TRBV5-5 and TRBJ1-4, is DAGVTQSPTHLIKTRGQQVTLRCSPISGHKSVSWYQQVLGQGPQFIFQYYEKEERGRGNFPDRFSARQFPNYSSELNVNALLLGDSALYLCASSLGSGKLFFGSGTQLSVL.

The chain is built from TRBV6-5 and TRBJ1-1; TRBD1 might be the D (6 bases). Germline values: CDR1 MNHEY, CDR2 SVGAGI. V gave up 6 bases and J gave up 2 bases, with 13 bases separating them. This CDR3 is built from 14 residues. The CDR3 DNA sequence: TGTGCCAGCAGGGGAGACAGGCAAAACACTGAAGCTTTCTTT. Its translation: CASRGDRQNTEAFF.

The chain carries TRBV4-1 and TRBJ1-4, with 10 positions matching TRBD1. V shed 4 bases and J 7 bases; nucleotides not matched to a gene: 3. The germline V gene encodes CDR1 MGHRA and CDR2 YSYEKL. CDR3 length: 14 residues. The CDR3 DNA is TGCGCCAGCAGCCGAGGACAGGGGGTTGAAAAACTGTTTTTT. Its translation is CASSRGQGVEKLFF.

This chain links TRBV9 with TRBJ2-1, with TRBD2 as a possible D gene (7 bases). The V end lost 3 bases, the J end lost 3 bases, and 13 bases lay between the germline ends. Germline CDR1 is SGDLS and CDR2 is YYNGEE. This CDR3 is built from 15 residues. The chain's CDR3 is CASSAGGGYYNEQFF. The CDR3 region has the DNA TGTGCCAGCAGCGCCGGCGGGGGCTACTACAATGAGCAGTTCTTC. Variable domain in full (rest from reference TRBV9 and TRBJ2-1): DSGVTQTPKHLITATGQRVTLRCSPRSGDLSVYWYQQSLDQGLQFLIQYYNGEERAKGNILERFSAQQFPDLHSELNLSSLELGDSALYFCASSAGGGYYNEQFFGPGTRLTVL.

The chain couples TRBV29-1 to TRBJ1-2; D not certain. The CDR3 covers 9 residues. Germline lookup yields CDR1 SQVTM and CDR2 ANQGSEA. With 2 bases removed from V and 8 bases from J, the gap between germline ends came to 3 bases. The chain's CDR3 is CSVEPGYTF. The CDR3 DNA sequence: TGCAGCGTTGAACCGGGCTACACCTTC. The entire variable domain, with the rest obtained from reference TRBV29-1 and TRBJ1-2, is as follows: SAVISQKPSRDICQRGTSLTIQCQVDSQVTMMFWYRQQPGQSLTLIATANQGSEATYESGFVIDKFPISRPNLTFSTLTVSNMSPEDSSIYLCSVEPGYTFGSGTRLTVV.

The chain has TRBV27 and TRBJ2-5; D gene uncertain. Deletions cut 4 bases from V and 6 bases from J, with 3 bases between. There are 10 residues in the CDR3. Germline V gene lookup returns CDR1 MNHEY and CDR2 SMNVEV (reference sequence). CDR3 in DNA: TGTGCCAGCAGTTCTCAGACCCAGTACTTC. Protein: CASSSQTQYF.

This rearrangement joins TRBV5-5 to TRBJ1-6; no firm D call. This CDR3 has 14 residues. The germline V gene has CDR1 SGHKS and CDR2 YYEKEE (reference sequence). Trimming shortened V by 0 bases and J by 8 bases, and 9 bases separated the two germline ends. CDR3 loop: CASSLAGTHSPLHF. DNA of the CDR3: TGTGCCAGCAGCTTGGCGGGTACCCATTCACCCCTCCACTTT.

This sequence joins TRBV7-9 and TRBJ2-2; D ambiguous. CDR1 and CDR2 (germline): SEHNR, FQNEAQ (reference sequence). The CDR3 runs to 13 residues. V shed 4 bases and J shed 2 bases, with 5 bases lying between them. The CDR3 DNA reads TGTGCCAGCAGCTCAATCAACACCGGGGAGCTGTTTTTT. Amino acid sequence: CASSSINTGELFF.

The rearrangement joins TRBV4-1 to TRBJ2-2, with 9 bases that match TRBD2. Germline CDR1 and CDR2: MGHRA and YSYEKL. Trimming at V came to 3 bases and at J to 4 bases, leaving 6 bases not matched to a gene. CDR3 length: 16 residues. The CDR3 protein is CASSHPSGVSTGELFF. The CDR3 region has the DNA TGCGCCAGCAGCCATCCTAGCGGGGTTAGCACCGGGGAGCTGTTTTTT.

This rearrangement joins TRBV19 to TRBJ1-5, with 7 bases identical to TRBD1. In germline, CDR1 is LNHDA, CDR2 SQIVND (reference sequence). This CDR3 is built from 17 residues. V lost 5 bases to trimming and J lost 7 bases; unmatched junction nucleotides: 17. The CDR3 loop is CASSHVQGGAIRQPQHF. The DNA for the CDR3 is TGTGCCAGTAGTCATGTTCAGGGGGGAGCAATTAGGCAGCCCCAGCATTTT.

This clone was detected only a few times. As DNA, the CDR3 is TGTGCCAGTAGACCCGCAGGGGGCTTAGGTCAGCCCCAGCATTTT. It is translated as CASRPAGGLGQPQHF. The J gene is TRBJ1-5, the V gene TRBV19, with 8 bases that match TRBD1. The germline V gene encodes CDR1 LNHDA and CDR2 SQIVND (reference sequence). CDR3 length equals 15 residues. Trimming took 6 bases from V and 6 from J; bases not matched to a gene: 10.

The chain's CDR3 is CASSWGQRGYTF. The CDR3, as DNA: TGTGCCAGCAGTTGGGGGCAACGGGGCTACACCTTC. This chain joins TRBV28 and TRBJ1-2; D is perhaps TRBD1 (6 bases). Germline CDR1 is MDHEN and CDR2 is SYDVKM. V was clipped by 4 bases and J by 8 bases, with 11 bases between them. The CDR3 is 12 residues long.